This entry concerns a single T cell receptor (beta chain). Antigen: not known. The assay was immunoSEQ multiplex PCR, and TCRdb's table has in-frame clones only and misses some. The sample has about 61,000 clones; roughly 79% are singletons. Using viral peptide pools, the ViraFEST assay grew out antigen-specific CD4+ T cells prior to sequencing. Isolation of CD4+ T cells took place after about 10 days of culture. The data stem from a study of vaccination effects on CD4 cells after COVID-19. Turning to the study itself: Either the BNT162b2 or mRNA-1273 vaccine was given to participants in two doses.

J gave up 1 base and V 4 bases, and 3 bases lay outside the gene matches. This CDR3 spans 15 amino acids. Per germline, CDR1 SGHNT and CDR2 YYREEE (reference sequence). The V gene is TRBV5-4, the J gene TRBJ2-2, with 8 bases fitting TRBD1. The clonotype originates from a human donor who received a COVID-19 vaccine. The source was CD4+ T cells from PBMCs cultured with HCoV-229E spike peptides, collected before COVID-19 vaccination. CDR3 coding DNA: TGTGCCAGCAGCCTAGGACAGGGGAACACCGGGGAGCTGTTTTTT. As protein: CASSLGQGNTGELFF.